This T cell receptor beta chain was identified in a study of blood T cell repertoires in COVID-19 (dated by TCRdb to the early 2020s). In terms of the full investigation: Collaborator samples came from the United States, Italy and Spain and covered acute and convalescent phases of COVID-19. A de-identified subject ID, COVID-19 status, age in years and sex were almost always included in the sample metadata. Samples came from the ongoing ImmuneRACE study (first 160 participants) plus 1,254 subjects from 6 global collaborators. HLA class I and class II types, where available, came from metadata supplied by the sample provider rather than from assay-based typing. The prospective study material was composed of cDNA or gDNA derived from T cells, B-cell-depleted T cells, or PBMCs. The dataset comprised deeply sampled blood TCRbeta repertoires from subjects exposed to, actively infected with, or recovered from COVID-19. The repertoires were released in a freely available public database meant as a resource for research on the immune response to SARS-CoV-2. The full study reports these points: The quantity of clinical and demographic metadata differed by source and by participant and was supplied without curation.

TCRbeta CDR3 regions were amplified from genomic DNA using the immunoSEQ Assay, a bias-controlled multiplex PCR. The study's own analysis went as follows. The number of nucleated cells in each sample was estimated from the amplification of reference gene primers within the assay. To quantify the absolute abundance of each unique TCRbeta CDR3 rearrangement, sequence reads were collapsed and filtered. Productive Simpson clonality was computed per sample as the square root of Simpson's diversity index over productive rearrangements. TCRdb re-hosts the immuneACCESS table, in-frame sequences only. Its copies lack some clones; in the studies checked, an unresolved V gene accounts for under half of them, and the cause for the rest is not known. That table supplies the V and J calls and clone size; D and trimming were determined from the DNA. A total of about 110,000 clones appear in this sample, approximately 83% of them only once. Approximately 0.77% of the sample rests with the top ten.

The collaborating institutions used their own protocols to collect whole blood in K2EDTA tubes. For TCRbeta analysis, collaborators shipped samples as frozen whole blood, isolated PBMCs, or DNA extracted from either of those sample types. Of note for this clone: The antigen it binds to is not known. Base qualities are not recorded, but no much larger clone differs from it by a single base.

This TCR was recovered from a woman between 70 and 85 years old with acute or convalescent COVID-19. Source material: peripheral blood.

The CDR3: CASSFLATNEQFF. The DNA sequence reads TGTGCCAGCAGTTTCCTAGCGACCAATGAGCAGTTCTTC. The chain links TRBV12-3 or TRBV12-4 with TRBJ2-1, and TRBD2 may be the D gene, going by 6 matching bases. V is reduced by 3 bases and J by 6 bases, leaving a spacing of 9 bases between them. The CDR3 has 13 amino acids, counting the end cysteine and phenylalanine. The read is trimmed to its CDR3 DNA, 39 bases read in frame from base 1.